This TCR beta chain was profiled in a study of blood T cell repertoires in COVID-19. Produced via immunoSEQ multiplex PCR; TCRdb's table is partial and in-frame only. Of roughly 500,000 clones listed, roughly 90% are singletons. This CDR3 has 14 residues. CDR1 MNHEY and CDR2 SMNVEV come from the germline V gene (reference sequence). V lost 3 bases to trimming and J lost 1 base; unmatched junction nucleotides: 0. With regard to this clone: Other nucleotide sequences from this sample produce the same CDR3.

The sample taken for sequencing was PBMCs or T cells enriched from blood (not recorded which). The chain recombines TRBV27 with TRBJ1-1, with TRBD1 matching 9 bases. This TCR came from a woman in her thirties or forties who had recovered from COVID-19. The CDR3 DNA follows: TGTGCCAGCAGTTTGGGACAGGGGAACACTGAAGCTTTCTTT. Translated, it gives CASSLGQGNTEAFF.